A single sample gave rise to the 8 T cell receptor beta chains below, sequenced in a study of T cell responses to AZD1222 COVID-19 vaccine. The data were produced by immunoSEQ multiplex PCR, yet TCRdb's version contains in-frame clones alone and is incomplete. The table records approximately 140,000 clones, more than 90% of them present only once. The starting material was peripheral blood, obtained 28 days after the second AZD1222 dose. These receptors were taken from an adult who received the AZD1222 COVID-19 vaccine.

V and J are TRBV28 and TRBJ2-1; D not certain. Germline lookup yields CDR1 MDHEN and CDR2 SYDVKM. This CDR3 is 16 amino acids long. V was trimmed by 1 base and J by 2 bases, leaving 12 bases between them. This CDR3 is CASSLLADFTYNEQFF. As DNA, the CDR3 is TGTGCCAGCAGTTTATTGGCCGACTTTACCTACAATGAGCAGTTCTTC.

The V call is TRBV11-3, the J call TRBJ2-2; tentatively, D is TRBD2 (5 bases). This CDR3 has 15 residues. The V end was cut by 2 bases, the J end by 0 bases, with 7 bases between. CDR1 and CDR2 (germline): SGHNT, YENEEA. CDR3 loop: CASSLLRANTGELFF. The CDR3 coding sequence is TGTGCCAGCAGCTTATTGAGGGCGAACACCGGGGAGCTGTTTTTT.

The chain uses TRBV14 and TRBJ1-2; D gene ambiguous. V was trimmed by 0 bases and J by 8 bases, leaving 13 bases between them. Looked up from germline, CDR1 is SGHDN and CDR2 is FVKESK. This CDR3 region has 14 residues. CDR3 in amino acids: CASSQESGVGGYTF. For the CDR3, the DNA is TGTGCCAGCAGCCAAGAGTCCGGGGTCGGGGGCTACACCTTC.

The rearrangement uses TRBV2 and TRBJ2-7; D ambiguous. The CDR3 has 13 residues. V dropped 1 base and J dropped 7 bases, with 11 bases sitting between them. CDR1 is SNHLY and CDR2 is FYNNEI in the germline V gene. The CDR3 sequence: CASSEVKVGEQYF. The CDR3 nucleotides are TGTGCCAGCAGTGAAGTTAAAGTGGGTGAGCAGTACTTC.

The V and J genes are TRBV19 and TRBJ1-3; 7 nucleotides agree with TRBD1. The CDR3 has 16 amino acids. Germline V lookup: CDR1 LNHDA, CDR2 SQIVND (reference sequence). V lost 0 bases to trimming and J lost 7 bases; unmatched junction nucleotides: 9. CDR3 nucleotides: TGTGCCAGTAGTATAGATCGTACAGGGGCTTGGAACACCATATATTTT. Its translation: CASSIDRTGAWNTIYF.

This clone was observed once. The chain uses TRBV28 and TRBJ2-1; the match to TRBD1 covers 7 bases. V trimming: 5 bases; J trimming: 10 bases; junction bases outside the gene matches: 11. The CDR3 consists of 14 residues. Looked up from germline, CDR1 is MDHEN and CDR2 is SYDVKM. This CDR3 is CASSPPTGKGEQFF. The CDR3 nucleotides read TGTGCCAGCAGTCCGCCGACAGGGAAAGGGGAGCAGTTCTTC.

The CDR3 loop is CASSLPGQGADEQYF. The CDR3 DNA sequence: TGTGCCAGCAGCCTACCGGGACAGGGGGCTGACGAGCAGTACTTC. V usage is TRBV3-1 (or the pseudogene TRBV3-2) and J usage is TRBJ2-7; 12 positions match TRBD1. Germline values: CDR1 LGHDT, CDR2 YNNKEL (reference sequence). Trimming removed 4 bases from V and 5 bases from J; junction bases left unmatched: 6. This CDR3 has 15 amino acids.

The V call is TRBV6-5, the J call TRBJ1-1; a weak D match, TRBD1 (6 bases). Trimming removed 6 bases from V and 1 base from J, with 12 bases in between. There are 14 residues in the CDR3. The germline CDR1 and CDR2 sequences are MNHEY and SVGAGI. The DNA for the CDR3 is TGTGCCAGCAGGCTACAGGGAACGAACACTGAAGCTTTCTTT. This translates into CASRLQGTNTEAFF.